This is a list of T cell receptor beta chains from one sample in a study of cytotoxic CD8 clonotypes in ibrutinib-treated CLL. Only in-frame clones appear in the TCRdb table, and some are missing; sequencing was by immunoSEQ multiplex PCR. The data show several thousand clones, about three quarters seen once. The sample was PBMCs, taken before ibrutinib treatment. Source of these receptors: a human donor with chronic lymphocytic leukemia. Each CDR3 is given with its conserved first and last residue. A D gene is named only where the DNA matches it firmly.

D gene | J gene | V gene | CDR3 protein
- | TRBJ2-2 | TRBV2 | CASSTTGTGELFF
TRBD1 | TRBJ2-3 | TRBV27 | CASSLAGGSDTQYF
- | TRBJ1-2 | TRBV4-3 | CASSQDYELPNGYTF
- | TRBJ2-2 | TRBV7-8 | CASSFTLGSTGELFF
- | TRBJ2-2 | TRBV9 | CASGTLTGELFF
- | TRBJ1-1 | TRBV5-1 | CASSLGQITEAFF
- | TRBJ1-4 | TRBV4-1 | CASSQVWGGKLFF
- | TRBJ1-3 | TRBV15 | CATSSYIKPTGGNTIYF
TRBD2 | TRBJ2-2 | TRBV19 | CASSIEGTSHSGELFF
- | TRBJ1-4 | TRBV11-2 | CASSPPRGGNNEKLFF
- | TRBJ1-1 | TRBV7-2 | CASSRPQGDPLTAFF
TRBD2 | TRBJ2-7 | TRBV4-1 | CASSQDPSGAYEQYF
- | TRBJ2-3 | TRBV10-3 | CAISERGPDTQYF
- | TRBJ1-4 | TRBV7-9 | CASSTSIAVSANEKLFF
- | TRBJ2-6 | TRBV27 | CASSLLAAGANVLTF
- | TRBJ1-2 | TRBV6-6 | CASSYYRDFNYGYTF
TRBD2 | TRBJ2-5 | TRBV11-2 | CASSLVSGGSQETQYF
- | TRBJ2-7 | TRBV4-1 | CASSQTKQGYEQYF
- | TRBJ1-2 | TRBV9 | CASSPRRIEYGYTF
TRBD2 | TRBJ2-1 | TRBV4-1 | CASSQGSGGPSYNEQFF
- | TRBJ2-1 | TRBV7-6 | CASSLNRGNEQFF
TRBD1 | TRBJ1-5 | TRBV7-8 | CASSLGLGGLQPQHF
TRBD1 | TRBJ1-4 | TRBV7-9 | CASSLGTGTGATNEKLFF
- | TRBJ2-2 | TRBV4-1 | CASSQGDRGELFF